These T cell receptor beta chains were read from a single sample in a study of T cell responses to AZD1222 COVID-19 vaccine. The table came from immunoSEQ multiplex PCR; TCRdb's copy has only in-frame clones and leaves some out. The sample holds 150,000 or so clones, around 89% seen once. The source was peripheral blood, collected on day 0 of MenACWY control vaccination. The origin of the receptors is an adult in good health. Both conserved end residues are part of each CDR3. The D gene is left open where the match is weak. Size tells how often a clone was seen (once, few, many) or the class of an expanded clone, and some rows leave it out.

j_call | d_call | v_call | clone_size | cdr3_aa | cdr3_nt
TRBJ1-2 | . | TRBV15 | . | CATSPAGGRGYTF | TGTGCCACCAGCCCCGCGGGGGGACGTGGCTACACCTTC
TRBJ1-2 | . | TRBV28 | . | CASSFTSGQGGGYTF | TGTGCCAGCAGTTTTACTTCTGGGCAGGGTGGTGGCTACACCTTC
TRBJ1-1 | . | TRBV5-1 | . | CASSGTFGRGGTEAFF | TGCGCCAGCAGCGGGACTTTCGGCAGGGGTGGCACTGAAGCTTTCTTT
TRBJ2-3 | TRBD1 | TRBV7-2 | . | CASSSRDRGPDTQYF | TGTGCCAGCAGCTCACGGGACAGGGGGCCAGATACGCAGTATTTT
TRBJ2-2 | . | TRBV27 | . | CASSPDEGIGELFF | TGTGCCAGCAGTCCGGACGAGGGTATCGGGGAGCTGTTTTTT
TRBJ2-7 | TRBD2 | TRBV7-3 | . | CASSAPGTSGTYEQYF | TGTGCCAGCAGCGCTCCCGGGACTAGCGGAACCTACGAGCAGTACTTC
TRBJ2-1 | . | TRBV24-1 | . | CATSRGWNEQFF | TGTGCCACCAGTCGGGGGTGGAATGAGCAGTTCTTC
TRBJ1-1 | TRBD1 | TRBV25-1 | . | CASSKPGQGASEAFF | TGTGCCAGCAGTAAACCGGGACAGGGGGCTTCTGAAGCTTTCTTT
TRBJ1-2 | . | TRBV7-2 | . | CASSFVGGSYGYTF | TGTGCCAGCAGCTTTGTCGGGGGTTCCTATGGCTACACCTTC
TRBJ2-1 | TRBD2 | TRBV18 | once | CASSTGTSGANEQFF | TGTGCCAGCTCGACAGGGACTAGCGGGGCCAATGAGCAGTTCTTC
TRBJ1-5 | . | TRBV12-3/TRBV12-4 | . | CASSPQRDQPQHF | TGTGCCAGCAGTCCCCAGAGGGACCAGCCCCAGCATTTT
TRBJ2-3 | . | TRBV6-5 | . | CASSRDGTDTQYF | TGTGCCAGCAGTCGGGACGGCACAGATACGCAGTATTTT
TRBJ2-6 | TRBD2 | TRBV7-3 | . | CASSSWTSGSSTGANVLTF | TGTGCCAGCAGCTCTTGGACTAGCGGGAGCTCTACTGGGGCCAACGTCCTGACTTTC
TRBJ2-7 | . | TRBV6-6 | . | CASKRPGQGYEQYF | TGTGCCAGCAAGAGACCGGGACAAGGCTACGAGCAGTACTTC
TRBJ1-2 | . | TRBV6-5 | . | CASSYSIYRQNGYTF | TGTGCCAGCAGTTACTCGATATACAGGCAAAATGGCTACACCTTC
TRBJ2-7 | TRBD1 | TRBV6-1 | few | CASSEGTGAAEQYF | TGTGCCAGCAGTGAAGGGACAGGGGCCGCGGAGCAGTACTTC
TRBJ1-1 | TRBD1 | TRBV7-9 | once | CASSGAGTENTEAFF | TGTGCCAGCAGCGGAGCCGGGACAGAGAACACTGAAGCTTTCTTT
TRBJ1-1 | . | TRBV7-2 | . | CASSLAGATEAFF | TGTGCCAGCAGCTTAGCGGGGGCCACTGAAGCTTTCTTT
TRBJ2-5 | . | TRBV6-5 | once | CASSPLVDGARYF | TGTGCCAGCAGCCCCCTCGTCGACGGGGCCCGGTACTTC
TRBJ1-6 | . | TRBV7-9 | . | CASSLGRVQSPLHF | TGTGCCAGCAGCTTAGGCAGGGTTCAGTCACCCCTCCACTTT
TRBJ2-1 | . | TRBV7-2 | . | CASSLFTNEQFF | TGTGCCAGCAGCCTATTCACCAATGAGCAGTTCTTC
TRBJ1-1 | . | TRBV7-2 | . | CASSPQGQNTEAFF | TGTGCCAGCAGCCCACAGGGACAGAACACTGAAGCTTTCTTT
TRBJ1-1 | TRBD1 | TRBV7-9 | once | CASSLEGAAEAFF | TGTGCCAGCAGTCTAGAGGGGGCTGCTGAAGCTTTCTTT
TRBJ2-7 | TRBD1 | TRBV11-2 | . | CASSIQGRDEQYF | TGTGCCAGCAGCATACAGGGGCGGGACGAGCAGTACTTC
TRBJ1-5 | . | TRBV12-3/TRBV12-4 | . | CASSLNAGQPQHF | TGTGCCAGCAGTCTGAACGCCGGTCAGCCCCAGCATTTT
TRBJ1-5 | TRBD1 | TRBV19 | . | CASSFSGTGTSSNQPQHF | TGTGCCAGTAGTTTTTCCGGGACAGGGACGAGTAGCAATCAGCCCCAGCATTTT
TRBJ2-1 | . | TRBV27 | . | CASSFYISSYNEQFF | TGTGCCAGCAGTTTTTATATAAGCTCCTACAATGAGCAGTTCTTC
TRBJ2-7 | . | TRBV27 | . | CASSLGQPYEQYF | TGTGCCAGCAGTTTAGGGCAGCCCTACGAGCAGTACTTC
TRBJ2-7 | . | TRBV5-4 | . | CASSPRGGKVYEQYF | TGTGCCAGCAGCCCCAGGGGTGGGAAGGTCTACGAGCAGTACTTC
TRBJ2-7 | TRBD2 | TRBV7-7 | . | CASSPAPGGLHEQYF | TGTGCTAGCAGCCCCGCACCGGGAGGGCTCCACGAGCAGTACTTC
TRBJ2-1 | TRBD2 | TRBV7-3 | . | CASSPISGGAYNEQFF | TGTGCCAGCAGCCCCATTAGCGGGGGGGCATACAATGAGCAGTTCTTC
TRBJ2-7 | . | TRBV7-8 | . | CASSSRGPYEQYF | TGTGCCAGCAGCTCGAGGGGACCGTACGAGCAGTACTTC
TRBJ1-1 | . | TRBV11-2 | once | CASSLDLGRESEAFF | TGTGCCAGCAGCTTAGATCTCGGCAGGGAGTCGGAAGCTTTCTTT
TRBJ2-1 | TRBD2 | TRBV6-6 | . | CASSSRLAESYNEQFF | TGTGCCAGCAGTTCAAGACTAGCGGAATCCTACAATGAGCAGTTCTTC
TRBJ2-7 | TRBD1 | TRBV30 | . | CAWRRQGTTYEQYF | TGTGCCTGGAGGCGACAGGGGACGACCTACGAGCAGTACTTC
TRBJ1-3 | . | TRBV5-5 | . | CASSIGPSSGNTIYF | TGTGCCAGCAGCATAGGGCCAAGCTCTGGAAACACCATATATTTT
TRBJ1-6 | . | TRBV7-3 | few | CASSLNIDSPLHF | TGTGCCAGCAGCTTGAACATTGACTCACCCCTCCACTTT
TRBJ1-2 | TRBD1 | TRBV6-5 | . | CASSTGANGYTF | TGTGCCAGCAGCACAGGGGCTAATGGCTACACCTTC
TRBJ2-2 | TRBD1 | TRBV11-3 | . | CASSSPRDREFANTGELFF | TGTGCCAGCAGCTCCCCCAGAGACAGGGAGTTCGCGAACACCGGGGAGCTGTTTTTT
TRBJ2-2 | . | TRBV7-5 | . | CAREDLRVGELFF | TGTGCCAGAGAGGACCTGAGGGTTGGGGAGCTGTTTTTT
TRBJ1-5 | . | TRBV4-1 | . | CASSLQGNQPQHF | TGCGCCAGCAGCCTACAGGGAAATCAGCCCCAGCATTTT
TRBJ2-7 | TRBD2 | TRBV7-7 | . | CASSESLAGVHEQYF | TGTGCTAGCAGCGAATCACTAGCGGGAGTACACGAGCAGTACTTC